A selection of T cell receptor beta chains follows, all from one sample in a study of cytomegalovirus exposure and HLA in healthy donors. Repertoires were generated with immunoSEQ multiplex PCR, while TCRdb's copy carries only in-frame clones and drops some. Of about 170,000 clones in the sample, around 80% were seen once. Sequencing was done on a sample of PBMCs. Receptors originate from a woman aged 50 to 60 in good health and CMV-seropositive. Each CDR3 is given with its conserved first and last residue. A D gene is named only where the DNA matches it firmly. Size is omitted from some rows. Given values are once, few, many or a class for expanded clones.

j_gene	v_gene	abundance	d_gene	CDR3aa	CDR3nt
TRBJ1-5	TRBV2	-	-	CASSEWGLSNQPQHF	TGTGCCAGCAGTGAGTGGGGGCTTAGCAATCAGCCCCAGCATTTT
TRBJ2-7	TRBV16	-	TRBD2	CASSQSSGRGEQYF	TGTGCCAGCAGCCAAAGTAGCGGGAGAGGCGAGCAGTACTTC
TRBJ2-7	TRBV5-7	-	-	CASSLKGFSYEQYF	TGTGCCAGCAGCTTAAAGGGGTTCTCCTACGAGCAGTACTTC
TRBJ1-2	TRBV5-4	-	TRBD1	CASSLVRQGENGYTF	TGTGCCAGCAGCTTGGTGAGACAGGGTGAAAATGGCTACACCTTC
TRBJ2-7	TRBV28	few	TRBD2	CASYSGSASYEQYF	TGTGCCAGCTATAGCGGGAGCGCATCCTACGAGCAGTACTTC
TRBJ2-5	TRBV5-1	-	-	CASSFAGAYMEETQYF	TGCGCCAGCAGCTTCGCGGGGGCCTATATGGAAGAGACCCAGTACTTC
TRBJ2-1	TRBV7-2	-	-	CASSLSASSYNEQFF	TGTGCCAGCAGCTTGTCCGCTAGCTCCTACAATGAGCAGTTCTTC
TRBJ1-5	TRBV18	-	-	CASSPAQGSRSNQPQHF	TGTGCCAGCTCACCGGCCCAGGGTTCACGGAGCAATCAGCCCCAGCATTTT
TRBJ2-1	TRBV7-8	-	TRBD2	CASSRSGGGYNEQFF	TGTGCCAGCAGCCGGAGCGGGGGGGGGTACAATGAGCAGTTCTTC
TRBJ1-5	TRBV5-1	-	-	CASSLEAGAHQPQHF	TGCGCCAGCAGCTTGGAGGCAGGGGCTCACCAGCCCCAGCATTTT
TRBJ1-6	TRBV9	-	-	CASSVLGQGLHF	TGTGCCAGCAGCGTGTTGGGACAAGGCCTCCACTTT
TRBJ2-5	TRBV7-9	-	TRBD2	CASGTSGGAGETQYF	TGTGCCAGCGGGACTAGCGGGGGGGCTGGGGAGACCCAGTACTTC
TRBJ1-5	TRBV6-1	-	TRBD1	CASSEAVGQGAQHF	TGTGCCAGCAGTGAAGCGGTCGGACAGGGAGCCCAGCATTTT
TRBJ1-3	TRBV6-5	-	TRBD1	CASSQPADRRNTIYF	TGTGCCAGCAGTCAGCCCGCGGACAGGCGCAACACCATATATTTT
TRBJ1-5	TRBV19	-	-	CASSLWSQPQHF	TGTGCCAGTAGTCTTTGGAGTCAGCCCCAGCATTTT
TRBJ1-1	TRBV28	-	TRBD1	CASPKGLGQENTEAFF	TGTGCCAGCCCGAAAGGTTTGGGACAGGAGAACACTGAAGCTTTCTTT
TRBJ1-1	TRBV7-2	-	TRBD1	CASTSQGAPHTEAFF	TGTGCCAGCACCTCACAGGGGGCCCCCCACACTGAAGCTTTCTTT
TRBJ1-1	TRBV5-1	few	-	CASSLGGPNTEAFF	TGCGCCAGCAGCTTGGGGGGCCCGAACACTGAAGCTTTCTTT
TRBJ2-2	TRBV7-6	-	-	CASSLWGGMAGELFF	TGTGCCAGCAGCCTCTGGGGGGGCATGGCCGGGGAGCTGTTTTTT
TRBJ2-7	TRBV4-3	few	-	CASSPRLGSSYEQYF	TGCGCCAGCAGCCCTAGACTAGGTAGCTCCTACGAGCAGTACTTC